The 12 T cell receptor beta chains given below trace back to one sample, sequenced in a study of T cells in tuberculosis. Profiling relied on immunoSEQ multiplex PCR, and the TCRdb table lists in-frame clones only, not all of them. The data show around 45,000 clones, about 94% seen once. Sequenced sample: PBMCs. The receptors were gathered from a donor aged 10 to 29 with latent tuberculosis or without tuberculosis infection. Some clones in this sample may be carry-over from other donors' samples.

This clone came up once. The chain has TRBV5-4 and TRBJ2-7; maybe TRBD1 (6 bases). V gave up 1 base and J gave up 5 bases, with 16 bases separating them. CDR3 length equals 15 residues. Germline V lookup: CDR1 SGHNT, CDR2 YYREEE (reference sequence). The CDR3 loop is CASSLSGRDINEQYF. CDR3 bases: TGTGCCAGCAGCTTGTCCGGCAGGGACATCAACGAGCAGTACTTC.

The V and J genes are TRBV6-1 and TRBJ1-5; D is possibly TRBD1 (5 bases). The V end lost 10 bases, the J end lost 4 bases, and 20 bases lay between the germline ends. Germline values: CDR1 MNHNS, CDR2 SASEGT. This CDR3 has 15 residues. The DNA for the CDR3 is TGTGCCACGGGACTGACCGGGACTTCTAATCAGCCCCAGCATTTT. It specifies CATGLTGTSNQPQHF.

The chain employs TRBV28 and TRBJ2-1; tentatively, D is TRBD2 (6 bases). From germline, CDR1 is MDHEN and CDR2 SYDVKM. This CDR3 has 15 residues. Trimming took off 8 bases at V and 4 bases at J, with 18 bases between the two ends. CDR3 in amino acids: CASRLGRRWYNEQFF. CDR3 in DNA: TGTGCCAGCCGACTAGGGCGCCGGTGGTACAATGAGCAGTTCTTC.

The chain is built from TRBV5-6 and TRBJ2-3; the match to TRBD2 covers 10 bases. Germline values: CDR1 SGHDT, CDR2 YYEEEE. V shed 4 bases, J shed 3 bases, and the junction held 5 bases outside the gene matches. This CDR3 region has 15 residues. Written as DNA, the CDR3 is TGTGCCAGCAGCCGACCTAGCGGGAGAACAGATACGCAGTATTTT. Encoded protein: CASSRPSGRTDTQYF.

This chain links TRBV19 with TRBJ1-5, with D possibly matching TRBD1 (6 bases). V gave up 3 bases and J gave up 6 bases, with 15 bases separating them. Germline loops: CDR1 LNHDA, CDR2 SQIVND (reference sequence). The CDR3 runs 15 residues. CDR3 coding DNA: TGTGCCAGTAGTATTTCCACAGGGATGGGTCAGCCCCAGCATTTT. Its protein is CASSISTGMGQPQHF.

The CDR3 coding sequence is TGCGCCAGCAGCTTTTGGGACTACCAGGGACAGGAAACCCCCAAGGACTATGGCTACACCTTC. Protein product: CASSFWDYQGQETPKDYGYTF. The rearrangement joins TRBV5-1 to TRBJ1-2; 8 nucleotides line up with TRBD1. The CDR3 is 21 amino acids. V lost 2 bases, J lost 3 bases, and 24 bases stayed unmatched. CDR1 and CDR2 (germline): SGHRS, YFSETQ.

The chain carries TRBV10-2 and TRBJ2-1, with TRBD1 matching over 7 bases. Germline V CDR1 and CDR2: WSHSY, SAAADI. This CDR3 has 14 residues. V trimming: 4 bases; J trimming: 7 bases; junction bases outside the gene matches: 7. The CDR3 loop reads CASSAFKGANEQFF. Here the CDR3 DNA reads TGCGCCAGCAGTGCGTTTAAGGGGGCAAATGAGCAGTTCTTC.

The gene calls are TRBV10-3 and TRBJ2-1; 9 nucleotides align to TRBD2. J lost 8 bases, V lost 10 bases, and 27 bases had no gene match. This CDR3 region has 19 residues. Germline values: CDR1 ENHRY, CDR2 SYGVKD. CDR3 loop: CATLPRRGQGREGKDEQFF. The CDR3 DNA reads as TGTGCCACGCTACCCCGCCGGGGCCAAGGGCGGGAGGGAAAGGATGAGCAGTTCTTC.

The genes are TRBV9 and TRBJ2-1, with 9 bases matching TRBD1. This CDR3 has 15 amino acids. Germline V gene sequence: CDR1 SGDLS, CDR2 YYNGEE. V was clipped by 3 bases and J by 1 base; unmatched bases: 2. The CDR3 reads CASSETGGSYNEQFF. The CDR3 DNA is TGTGCCAGCAGCGAGACAGGGGGTTCCTACAATGAGCAGTTCTTC.

This chain uses TRBV6-6 with TRBJ2-3, with D possibly matching TRBD1 (6 bases). In germline, CDR1 is MNHNY, CDR2 SVGAGI (reference sequence). The CDR3 has 15 residues. Between the trimmed V and J ends, which lost 0 bases and 10 bases, there was a span of 17 bases. Here the CDR3 DNA reads TGTGCCAGCAGTTACTCGCCGCCCCCTTCAGGGGCGCAGTATTTT. It codes for CASSYSPPPSGAQYF.

This clone has just one count. V usage is TRBV5-8 and J usage is TRBJ2-7; 7 bases fit TRBD2. V shed 1 base, J shed 2 bases, and the junction held 9 bases outside the gene matches. The CDR3 spans 16 residues. CDR1 is SGHTS and CDR2 is YDEGEE in the germline V gene. The chain's CDR3 is CASSLNPAGIPYEQYF. CDR3 in DNA: TGTGCCAGCAGCTTGAACCCAGCGGGAATTCCCTACGAGCAGTACTTC.

The V call is TRBV9, the J call TRBJ1-4; D perhaps matches TRBD1 (5 bases). V was clipped by 1 base and J by 0 bases, with 13 bases between them. Germline-derived CDR1 and CDR2 are SGDLS and YYNGEE. The CDR3 runs 17 residues. CDR3 loop: CASSVTDSPTTNEKLFF. CDR3 bases: TGTGCCAGCAGCGTAACCGACAGCCCGACAACTAATGAAAAACTGTTTTTT.